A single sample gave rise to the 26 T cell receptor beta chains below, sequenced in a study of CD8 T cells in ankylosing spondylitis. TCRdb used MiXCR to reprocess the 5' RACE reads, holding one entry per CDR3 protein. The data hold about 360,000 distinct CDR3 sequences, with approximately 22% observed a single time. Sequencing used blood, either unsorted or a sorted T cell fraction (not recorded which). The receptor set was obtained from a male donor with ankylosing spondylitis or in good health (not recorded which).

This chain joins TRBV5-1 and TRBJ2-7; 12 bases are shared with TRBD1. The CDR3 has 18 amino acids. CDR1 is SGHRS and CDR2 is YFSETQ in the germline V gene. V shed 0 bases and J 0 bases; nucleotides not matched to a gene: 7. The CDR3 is CASSLDSWDRGLSYEQYF. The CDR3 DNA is TGCGCCAGCAGCTTGGACTCCTGGGACAGGGGGCTCTCCTACGAGCAGTACTTC.

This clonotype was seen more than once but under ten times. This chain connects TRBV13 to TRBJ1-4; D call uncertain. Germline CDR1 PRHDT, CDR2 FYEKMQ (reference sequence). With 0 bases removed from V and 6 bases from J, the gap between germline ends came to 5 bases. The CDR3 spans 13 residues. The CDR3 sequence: CASSLGQHEKLFF. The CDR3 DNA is TGTGCCAGCAGCTTAGGTCAGCATGAAAAACTGTTTTTT.

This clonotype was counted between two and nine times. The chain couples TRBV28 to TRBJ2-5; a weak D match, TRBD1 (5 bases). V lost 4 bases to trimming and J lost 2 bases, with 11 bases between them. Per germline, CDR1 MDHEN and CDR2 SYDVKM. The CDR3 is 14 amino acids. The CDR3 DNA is TGTGCCAGCAGTTACCAGGGAACACAAGAGACCCAGTACTTC. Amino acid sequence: CASSYQGTQETQYF.

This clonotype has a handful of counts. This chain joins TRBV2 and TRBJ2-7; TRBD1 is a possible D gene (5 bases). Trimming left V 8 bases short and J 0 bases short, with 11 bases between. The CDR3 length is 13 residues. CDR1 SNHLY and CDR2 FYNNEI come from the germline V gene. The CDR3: CASSGQSSYEQYF. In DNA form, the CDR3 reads TGTGCCAGCTCAGGACAAAGCTCCTACGAGCAGTACTTC.

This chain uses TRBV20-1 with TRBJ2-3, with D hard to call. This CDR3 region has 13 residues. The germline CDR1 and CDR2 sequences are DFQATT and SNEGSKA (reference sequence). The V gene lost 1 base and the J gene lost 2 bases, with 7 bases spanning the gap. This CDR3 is CSARGHNTDTQYF. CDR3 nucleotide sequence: TGCAGTGCTAGAGGCCATAACACAGATACGCAGTATTTT.

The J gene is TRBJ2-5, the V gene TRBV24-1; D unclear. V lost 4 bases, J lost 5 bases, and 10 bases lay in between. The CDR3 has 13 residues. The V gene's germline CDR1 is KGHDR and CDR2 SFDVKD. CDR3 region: CATSDISRETQYF. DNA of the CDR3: TGTGCCACCAGTGACATTAGCCGGGAGACCCAGTACTTC.

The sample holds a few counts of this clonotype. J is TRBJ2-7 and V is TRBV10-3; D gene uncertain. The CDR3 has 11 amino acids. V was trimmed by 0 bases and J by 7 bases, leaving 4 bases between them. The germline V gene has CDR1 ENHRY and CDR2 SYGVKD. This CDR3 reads CAISESSEQYF. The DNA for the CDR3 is TGTGCCATCAGTGAGTCGTCTGAGCAGTACTTC.

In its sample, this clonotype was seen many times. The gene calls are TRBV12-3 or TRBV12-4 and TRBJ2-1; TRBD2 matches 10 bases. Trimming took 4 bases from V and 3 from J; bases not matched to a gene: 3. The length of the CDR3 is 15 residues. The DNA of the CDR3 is TGTGCCAGCAGTTCCAGCGGGGGGGTCTACAATGAGCAGTTCTTC. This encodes CASSSSGGVYNEQFF.

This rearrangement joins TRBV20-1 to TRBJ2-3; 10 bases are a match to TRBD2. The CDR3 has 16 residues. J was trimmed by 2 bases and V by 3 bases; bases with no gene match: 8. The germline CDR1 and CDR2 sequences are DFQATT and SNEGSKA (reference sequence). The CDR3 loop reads CSASTVSGGVTDTQYF. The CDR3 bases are TGCAGTGCTAGCACCGTGAGCGGGGGGGTCACAGATACGCAGTATTTT.

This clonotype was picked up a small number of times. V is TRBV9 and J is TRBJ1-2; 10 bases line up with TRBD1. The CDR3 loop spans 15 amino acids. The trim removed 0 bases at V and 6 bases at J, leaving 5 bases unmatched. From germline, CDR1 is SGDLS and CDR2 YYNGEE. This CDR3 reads CASSVGDRGGDGYTF. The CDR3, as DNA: TGTGCCAGCAGCGTAGGGGACAGGGGAGGGGATGGCTACACCTTC.

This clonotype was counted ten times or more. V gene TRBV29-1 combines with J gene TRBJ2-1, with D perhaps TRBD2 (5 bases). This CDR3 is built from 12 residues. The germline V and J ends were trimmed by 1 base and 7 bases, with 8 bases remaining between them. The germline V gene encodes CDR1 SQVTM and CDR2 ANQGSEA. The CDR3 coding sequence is TGCAGCGTTGAAGCGGGCGGGAATGAGCAGTTCTTC. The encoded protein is CSVEAGGNEQFF.

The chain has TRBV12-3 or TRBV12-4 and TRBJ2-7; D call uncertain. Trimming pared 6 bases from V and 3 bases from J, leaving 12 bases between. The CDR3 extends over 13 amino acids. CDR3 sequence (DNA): TGTGCCAGCAGCCCACTCGACGGCTACGAGCAGTACTTC. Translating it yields CASSPLDGYEQYF.

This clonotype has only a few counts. CDR3 in amino acids: CASSFPRGGDGYTF. The CDR3 coding sequence is TGTGCCAGCAGTTTCCCGCGGGGGGGGGATGGCTACACCTTC. The chain employs TRBV12-3 or TRBV12-4 and TRBJ1-2; possibly TRBD1 for D (5 bases). V lost 3 bases, J lost 6 bases, and 14 bases lay in between. This CDR3 contains 14 residues.

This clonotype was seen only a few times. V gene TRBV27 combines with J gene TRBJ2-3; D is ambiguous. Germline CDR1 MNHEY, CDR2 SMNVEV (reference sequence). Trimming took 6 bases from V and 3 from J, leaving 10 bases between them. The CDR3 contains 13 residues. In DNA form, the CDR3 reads TGTGCCAGCAGGGAGAGGTGGACAGATACGCAGTATTTT. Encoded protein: CASRERWTDTQYF.

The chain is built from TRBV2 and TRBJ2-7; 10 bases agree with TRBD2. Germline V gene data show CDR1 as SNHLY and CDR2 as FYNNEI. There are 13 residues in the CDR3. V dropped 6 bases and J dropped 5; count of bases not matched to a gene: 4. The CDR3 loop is CASRGTSEDEQYF. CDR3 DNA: TGTGCCAGCAGGGGGACTAGCGAAGACGAGCAGTACTTC.

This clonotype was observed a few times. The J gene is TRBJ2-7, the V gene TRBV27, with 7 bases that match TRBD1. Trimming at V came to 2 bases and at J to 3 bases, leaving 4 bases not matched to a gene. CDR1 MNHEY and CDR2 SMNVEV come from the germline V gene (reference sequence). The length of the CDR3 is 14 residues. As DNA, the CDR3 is TGTGCCAGCAGTTTAAGGGGACAGCTCTACGAGCAGTACTTC. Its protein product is CASSLRGQLYEQYF.

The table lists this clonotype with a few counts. The DNA for the CDR3 is TGTGCCAGCAGTGCGACAGTCTACGAGCAGTACTTC. Translating it yields CASSATVYEQYF. The chain recombines TRBV28 with TRBJ2-7; D might be TRBD1 (5 bases). The germline V gene has CDR1 MDHEN and CDR2 SYDVKM. The CDR3 contains 12 residues. The germline V and J ends were trimmed by 5 bases and 3 bases, with 8 bases remaining between them.

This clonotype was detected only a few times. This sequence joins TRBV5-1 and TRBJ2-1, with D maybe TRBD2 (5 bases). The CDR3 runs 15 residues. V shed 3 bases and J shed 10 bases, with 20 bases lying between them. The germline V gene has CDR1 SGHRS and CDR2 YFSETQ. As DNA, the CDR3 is TGCGCCAGCAGCTCCGACTGGGTTCGGGGTTTGGAGCAGTTCTTC. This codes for CASSSDWVRGLEQFF.

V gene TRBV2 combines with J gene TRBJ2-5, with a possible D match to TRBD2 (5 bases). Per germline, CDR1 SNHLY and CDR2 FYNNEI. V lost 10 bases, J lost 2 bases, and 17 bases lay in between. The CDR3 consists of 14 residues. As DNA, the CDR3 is TGTGCCACCTCAGGCCCGGACTCACAAGAGACCCAGTACTTC. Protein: CATSGPDSQETQYF.

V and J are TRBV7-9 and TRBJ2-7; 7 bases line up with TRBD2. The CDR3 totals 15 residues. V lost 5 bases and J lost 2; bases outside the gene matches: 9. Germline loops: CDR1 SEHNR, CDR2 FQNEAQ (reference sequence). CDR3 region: CASSAPQAGTYEQYF. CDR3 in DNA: TGTGCCAGCAGCGCCCCTCAAGCGGGGACCTACGAGCAGTACTTC.

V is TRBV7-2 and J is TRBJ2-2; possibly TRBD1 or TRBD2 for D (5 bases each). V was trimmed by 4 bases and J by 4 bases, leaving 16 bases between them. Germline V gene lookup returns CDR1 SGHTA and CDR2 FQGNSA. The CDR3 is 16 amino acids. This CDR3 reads CASSSFGAGTTGELFF. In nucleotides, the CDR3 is TGTGCCAGCAGCTCCTTCGGGGCAGGAACCACCGGGGAGCTGTTTTTT. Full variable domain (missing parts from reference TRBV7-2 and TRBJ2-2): GAGVSQSPSNKVTEKGKDVELRCDPISGHTALYWYRQSLGQGLEFLIYFQGNSAPDKSGLPSDRFSAERTGGSVSTLTIQRTQQEDSAVYLCASSSFGAGTTGELFFGEGSRLTVL.

CDR3 DNA sequence: TGCGCCAGCCGCGGGGGCCCTACCGGGGAGCTGTTTTTT. It encodes CASRGGPTGELFF. The chain employs TRBV10-2 and TRBJ2-2; D possibly corresponds to TRBD2 (7 bases). This CDR3 region has 13 residues. Germline V lookup: CDR1 WSHSY, CDR2 SAAADI. V dropped 8 bases and J dropped 5 bases, with 12 bases sitting between them.

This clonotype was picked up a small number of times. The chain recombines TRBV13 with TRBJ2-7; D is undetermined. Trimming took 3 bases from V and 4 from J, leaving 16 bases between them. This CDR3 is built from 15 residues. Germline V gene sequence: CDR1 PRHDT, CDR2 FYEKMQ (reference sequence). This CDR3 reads CASSFSEQRPYEQYF. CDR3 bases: TGTGCCAGCAGCTTTTCTGAGCAGAGACCTTACGAGCAGTACTTC.

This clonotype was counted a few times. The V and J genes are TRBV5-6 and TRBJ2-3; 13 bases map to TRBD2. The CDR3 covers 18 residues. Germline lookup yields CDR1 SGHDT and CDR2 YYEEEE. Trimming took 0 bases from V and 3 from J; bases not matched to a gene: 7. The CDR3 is CASSLDTGTSGMTDTQYF. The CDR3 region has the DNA TGTGCCAGCAGCTTGGATACCGGGACTAGCGGGATGACAGATACGCAGTATTTT.

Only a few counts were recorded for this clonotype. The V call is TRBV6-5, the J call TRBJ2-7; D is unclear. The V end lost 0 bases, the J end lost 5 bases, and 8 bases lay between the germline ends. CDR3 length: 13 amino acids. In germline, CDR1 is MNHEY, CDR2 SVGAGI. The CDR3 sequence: CASSYSAKHEQYF. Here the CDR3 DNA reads TGTGCCAGCAGTTACTCAGCTAAACACGAGCAGTACTTC.

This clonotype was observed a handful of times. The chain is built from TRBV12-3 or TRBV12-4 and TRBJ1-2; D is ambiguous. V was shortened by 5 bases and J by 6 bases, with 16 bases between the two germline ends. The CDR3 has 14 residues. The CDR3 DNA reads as TGTGCCAGCAGTCAGTCGAACAATCAAGATGGCTACACCTTC. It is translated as CASSQSNNQDGYTF.